The rows below give T cell receptor beta chains drawn from one sample of a study of OX40 agonist ivuxolimab in advanced cancers. Repertoires were generated with immunoSEQ multiplex PCR, while TCRdb's copy carries only in-frame clones and drops some. The sample yields about 60,000 clones, approximately 80% seen once. Sequenced here: CD4+ or CD8+ T cells sorted from blood, sampled in a trial of the OX40 agonist ivuxolimab. The receptors originated from an adult with an advanced solid tumor such as melanoma, head and neck, liver or kidney cancer. CDR3s include the opening cysteine and the closing phenylalanine or tryptophan. D genes are given only for firm matches. For some rows the clone size is stated as once, few or many, or as a class when expanded; others skip it.

J | V | D | size | CDR3 | DNA
TRBJ2-3 | TRBV2 | . | . | CAANNGVDTQYF | TGTGCCGCAAATAACGGGGTAGATACGCAGTATTTT
TRBJ2-2 | TRBV5-1 | . | . | CASSLATGTNTGELFF | TGCGCCAGCAGCTTGGCCACAGGGACGAACACCGGGGAGCTGTTTTTT
TRBJ2-5 | TRBV9 | . | . | CASSVDLAWETQYF | TGTGCCAGCAGCGTAGACCTAGCCTGGGAGACCCAGTACTTC
TRBJ2-1 | TRBV5-1 | TRBD2 | . | CASSSRLAGQYNEQFF | TGCGCCAGCAGCTCCCGACTAGCGGGACAGTACAATGAGCAGTTCTTC
TRBJ2-5 | TRBV19 | TRBD2 | . | CASSSFGGVETQYF | TGTGCCAGTAGTAGTTTCGGGGGGGTAGAGACCCAGTACTTC
TRBJ2-1 | TRBV29-1 | TRBD2 | . | CSAAGTSVDNEQFF | TGCAGCGCCGCCGGGACTAGCGTGGACAATGAGCAGTTCTTC
TRBJ1-2 | TRBV16 | TRBD1 | . | CASSQSPQGYGYTF | TGTGCCAGCAGCCAATCGCCACAGGGGTATGGCTACACCTTC
TRBJ2-2 | TRBV2 | TRBD1 | . | CASSVQGVTGELFF | TGTGCCAGCAGTGTTCAGGGGGTAACCGGGGAGCTGTTTTTT
TRBJ2-3 | TRBV6-5 | . | . | CASSYAVGSTDTQYF | TGTGCCAGCAGTTACGCGGTTGGAAGCACAGATACGCAGTATTTT
TRBJ1-4 | TRBV27 | . | . | CASSWNVETVNEKLFF | TGTGCCAGCAGTTGGAATGTTGAAACAGTTAATGAAAAACTGTTTTTT
TRBJ1-5 | TRBV7-2 | . | . | CASSPHGRPQHF | TGTGCCAGCAGTCCCCACGGCCGGCCCCAGCATTTT
TRBJ1-3 | TRBV4-1 | . | . | CASSRLTAGISGNTIYF | TGCGCCAGCAGCCGCCTCACGGCGGGGATCTCTGGAAACACCATATATTTT
TRBJ1-2 | TRBV6-5 | TRBD1 | . | CASSLDRDVYGYTF | TGTGCCAGCAGTTTGGACAGGGATGTCTATGGCTACACCTTC
TRBJ2-1 | TRBV19 | . | . | CASSIVVIGLAMNEQFF | TGTGCCAGTAGTATAGTGGTGATAGGTCTAGCAATGAATGAGCAGTTCTTC
TRBJ1-1 | TRBV2 | . | . | CASSQQGGSGEAFF | TGTGCCAGCAGCCAACAGGGTGGGAGCGGTGAAGCTTTCTTT
TRBJ1-2 | TRBV19 | . | . | CASSIDTLGYTF | TGTGCCAGTAGTATCGACACCCTGGGCTACACCTTC
TRBJ1-2 | TRBV4-2 | TRBD1 | once | CASSQDRNGNGYTF | TGTGCCAGCAGCCAGGACAGGAATGGAAATGGCTACACCTTC
TRBJ1-1 | TRBV5-8 | . | few | CASSPDDRDTEAFF | TGTGCCAGCAGCCCGGACGATCGGGACACTGAAGCTTTCTTT
TRBJ2-1 | TRBV9 | . | . | CASNGGGDSSYNEQFF | TGTGCCAGCAACGGAGGAGGGGACAGTTCCTACAATGAGCAGTTCTTC
TRBJ2-4 | TRBV5-1 | . | few | CASSLTWASGNIQYF | TGCGCCAGCAGCTTGACTTGGGCTTCCGGGAACATTCAGTACTTC
TRBJ2-7 | TRBV4-2 | . | . | CASSQDSWGNPSYEQYF | TGTGCCAGCAGCCAAGATTCATGGGGGAACCCATCCTACGAGCAGTACTTC
TRBJ2-3 | TRBV14 | . | . | CASSRRGSDTQYF | TGTGCCAGCAGCCGGAGGGGCTCAGATACGCAGTATTTT
TRBJ2-1 | TRBV5-1 | . | . | CASSPRGVGYNEQFF | TGCGCCAGCAGCCCGAGGGGTGTCGGATACAATGAGCAGTTCTTC
TRBJ1-1 | TRBV4-2 | TRBD1 | . | CASSLPTGREAGTEAFF | TGTGCCAGCAGCCTCCCGACAGGGAGAGAGGCTGGGACTGAAGCTTTCTTT
TRBJ2-1 | TRBV6-1 | . | . | CASSALSGRTVNEQFF | TGTGCCAGCAGTGCCCTTAGTGGGAGGACGGTCAATGAGCAGTTCTTC
TRBJ2-7 | TRBV7-2 | . | . | CASSLARGSYEQYF | TGTGCCAGCAGCTTAGCTCGGGGGAGCTACGAGCAGTACTTC
TRBJ2-7 | TRBV6-1 | TRBD1 | . | CASSVRGLRTYEQYF | TGTGCCAGCAGTGTCAGGGGGCTGAGGACCTACGAGCAGTACTTC
TRBJ2-3 | TRBV5-1 | TRBD2 | few | CASSSREGTDTQYF | TGCGCCAGCAGCTCCAGGGAGGGGACAGATACGCAGTATTTT
TRBJ1-1 | TRBV7-9 | . | . | CASSLGQNTEAFF | TGTGCCAGCAGCTTAGGACAGAACACTGAAGCTTTCTTT
TRBJ2-1 | TRBV28 | . | . | CASSPGTLLVQFF | TGTGCCAGCAGCCCTGGGACCCTACTAGTCCAGTTCTTC
TRBJ1-4 | TRBV5-1 | . | . | CASRPTTLTNEKLFF | TGCGCCAGCAGACCAACCACTCTAACTAATGAAAAACTGTTTTTT
TRBJ1-4 | TRBV11-2 | . | . | CASSQPGSANEKLFF | TGTGCCAGCAGCCAACCAGGGTCTGCTAATGAAAAACTGTTTTTT
TRBJ2-7 | TRBV6-1 | TRBD1 | . | CASSDSGTGTYEQYF | TGTGCCAGCAGTGACTCCGGGACAGGAACCTACGAGCAGTACTTC
TRBJ2-5 | TRBV2 | TRBD2 | . | CASSGGQGLAGGETQYF | TGTGCCAGCAGTGGGGGGCAGGGACTAGCGGGAGGAGAGACCCAGTACTTC
TRBJ1-3 | TRBV19 | . | . | CASKEVTGNTIYF | TGTGCCAGTAAGGAGGTGACTGGAAACACCATATATTTT
TRBJ2-7 | TRBV27 | TRBD2 | once | CASRGTSGRLSYEQYF | TGTGCCAGCAGGGGGACTAGCGGGCGTCTTTCCTACGAGCAGTACTTC
TRBJ2-7 | TRBV21-1 | . | . | CASLNPPGLNFNYTPTKQYF | TGTGCCAGCCTTAATCCACCGGGACTTAATTTCAATTATACTCCTACGAAGCAGTACTTC
TRBJ2-7 | TRBV5-4 | . | . | CASSQGLAFSYEQYF | TGCGCCAGCAGCCAAGGGCTAGCGTTCTCCTACGAGCAGTACTTC
TRBJ2-1 | TRBV7-2 | TRBD1 | . | CASSFDRGLNEQFF | TGTGCCAGCAGCTTTGACAGGGGGCTCAATGAGCAGTTCTTC
TRBJ2-2 | TRBV27 | . | . | CASRLGEGRNTGELFF | TGTGCCAGCAGGTTGGGTGAGGGTCGGAACACCGGGGAGCTGTTTTTT
TRBJ2-2 | TRBV6-6 | TRBD2 | once | CASSPLAGAAGELFF | TGTGCCAGCAGTCCCCTAGCGGGAGCCGCCGGGGAGCTGTTTTTT
TRBJ2-7 | TRBV5-1 | TRBD1 | . | CASSPGQGAREQYF | TGCGCCAGCAGCCCGGGACAGGGGGCTCGGGAGCAGTACTTC
TRBJ1-3 | TRBV6-1 | . | few | CASSEALPGSGPGNTIYF | TGTGCCAGCAGTGAAGCGCTTCCTGGGTCTGGCCCTGGAAACACCATATATTTT
TRBJ2-1 | TRBV9 | . | . | CASSVEGGGISYNEQFF | TGTGCCAGCAGCGTAGAAGGGGGAGGGATATCCTACAATGAGCAGTTCTTC
TRBJ1-1 | TRBV10-3 | . | . | CAITQTGTENTEAFF | TGTGCCATCACTCAAACCGGGACCGAGAACACTGAAGCTTTCTTT
TRBJ2-5 | TRBV7-2 | . | few | CASSFQETQYF | TGTGCCAGCAGCTTCCAAGAGACCCAGTACTTC
TRBJ2-3 | TRBV19 | . | . | CASHYDAGRNTDTQYF | TGTGCCAGCCATTACGACGCCGGACGGAACACAGATACGCAGTATTTT
TRBJ2-7 | TRBV11-3 | TRBD2 | . | CASSSSGGRDYEQYF | TGTGCCAGCAGCTCGTCGGGGGGAAGGGACTACGAGCAGTACTTC
TRBJ2-5 | TRBV5-6 | . | . | CASSSLSGQETQYF | TGTGCCAGCAGCTCCTTATCGGGTCAGGAGACCCAGTACTTC
TRBJ2-1 | TRBV12-5 | . | . | CASAGSYSYNEQFF | TGTGCTAGTGCTGGGTCTTACTCCTACAATGAGCAGTTCTTC
TRBJ2-7 | TRBV7-2 | TRBD2 | . | CASRASGREEQYF | TGTGCCAGCAGGGCTAGCGGGAGGGAGGAGCAGTACTTC
TRBJ2-7 | TRBV7-6 | . | . | CASSLFGGGHPEQYF | TGTGCCAGCAGCCTTTTCGGGGGCGGACATCCCGAGCAGTACTTC
TRBJ1-2 | TRBV27 | TRBD1 | . | CASRLGGQGDGYTF | TGTGCCAGCAGGCTCGGGGGACAGGGAGATGGCTACACCTTC
TRBJ1-1 | TRBV2 | . | . | CASRGMNTEAFF | TGTGCCAGCAGAGGGATGAACACTGAAGCTTTCTTT